These T cell receptor beta chains were read from a single sample in a study of cytomegalovirus exposure and HLA in healthy donors. The method was immunoSEQ multiplex PCR; TCRdb's version includes in-frame clones alone and lacks a portion of them. The table records 200,000 to 250,000 clones, more than 75% of them present only once. Sequencing input: PBMCs. Every receptor here comes from a woman between 35 and 50 years old in good health and CMV-seropositive. Each CDR3 is given with its conserved first and last residue. The D gene is left open where the match is weak. Rows give clone size only sometimes, using once, few, many, or a class for an expanded clone.

>TRBV7-2|NA|NA|TRBJ1-1
TGTGCCAGCCGCCTGCGAGGTAACACTGAAGCTTTCTTT
CASRLRGNTEAFF
>TRBV15|once|TRBD1|TRBJ2-1
TGTGCCACCAGCAGTGACAGGGGTTCCTACAATGAGCAGTTCTTC
CATSSDRGSYNEQFF
>TRBV10-3|NA|TRBD2|TRBJ2-5
TGTGCCATTATAGCGGGAGGGCCTCGGGAGACCCAGTACTTC
CAIIAGGPRETQYF
>TRBV30|few|NA|TRBJ2-2
TGTGCCTGGAGTGTACTGGTGGACACCGGGGAGCTGTTTTTT
CAWSVLVDTGELFF
>TRBV4-1|few|TRBD1|TRBJ1-5
TGCGCCAGCAGCGGGACAGGCCATAATCAGCCCCAGCATTTT
CASSGTGHNQPQHF
>TRBV5-1|NA|TRBD2|TRBJ2-7
TGCGCCAGCAGCTTGGTAGGTAGCGGGGGCTACGAGCAGTACTTC
CASSLVGSGGYEQYF
>TRBV4-3|NA|NA|TRBJ1-4
TGCGCCAGCAGCAAACTCGGTACAGATGAAAAACTGTTTTTT
CASSKLGTDEKLFF
>TRBV7-2|NA|NA|TRBJ1-2
TGTGCCAGCAGCTTCCTAACTATCCGAACGGGGAGCTATGGCTACACCTTC
CASSFLTIRTGSYGYTF
>TRBV6-5|NA|TRBD1|TRBJ2-7
TGTGCCAGCAGTTACGTTTCAGGGGGCTCCTACGAGCAGTACTTC
CASSYVSGGSYEQYF
>TRBV4-3|NA|NA|TRBJ2-5
TGCGCCAGCAGCCAAGATCGCGCATCCCAGGTCCAGTACTTC
CASSQDRASQVQYF
>TRBV5-1|NA|NA|TRBJ2-6
TGCGCCAGCAGCGCACTTTTTAGCTCTGGGGCCAACGTCCTGACTTTC
CASSALFSSGANVLTF
>TRBV5-5|NA|NA|TRBJ2-7
TGTGCCAGCAGCAGCCCCGGGACCTACGAGCAGTACTTC
CASSSPGTYEQYF
>TRBV6-1|NA|TRBD2|TRBJ2-3
TGTGCCAGCAGGGTGAGACTAGCGGGTACAGATACGCAGTATTTT
CASRVRLAGTDTQYF
>TRBV9|NA|TRBD2|TRBJ2-5
TGTGCCAGCAGCGTAAGGGCGCTAGCGGGAGGGGAGACCCAGTACTTC
CASSVRALAGGETQYF
>TRBV27|NA|TRBD1|TRBJ2-5
TGTGCCAGCAGTTCGGGACAGGCCTACCAAGAGACCCAGTACTTC
CASSSGQAYQETQYF
>TRBV5-1|NA|TRBD2|TRBJ2-4
TGCGCCAGCAAGGCGGGGGGGCAGCTGGACATTCAGTACTTC
CASKAGGQLDIQYF
>TRBV7-6|NA|NA|TRBJ2-7
TGTGCCAGCAGCTTATCCGGTTCAGGCTTCAACGAGCAGTACTTC
CASSLSGSGFNEQYF
>TRBV30|NA|TRBD1|TRBJ1-3
TGTGCCTGGAGTGTAACCCCAGGGGGCTCTGGAAACACCATATATTTT
CAWSVTPGGSGNTIYF
>TRBV4-3|once|NA|TRBJ1-5
TGCGCCAGCAGCCAAGATGGACAGTCCAATCAGCCCCAGCATTTT
CASSQDGQSNQPQHF
>TRBV7-3|once|NA|TRBJ1-6
TGTGCCAGCAGCTATGGACATATGGAGAATTCACCCCTCCACTTT
CASSYGHMENSPLHF
>TRBV4-3|NA|NA|TRBJ1-3
TGCGCCAGCAGCCAATCCAGAGGCTCTGGAAACACCACATATTTT
CASSQSRGSGNTTYF
>TRBV5-1|NA|NA|TRBJ1-1
TGCGCCAGCAGCTCGGGTCCCGGCACTGAAGCTTTCTTT
CASSSGPGTEAFF
>TRBV5-4|once|TRBD1|TRBJ2-6
TGTGCCAGCAGCTGGGGACAGGGGGCGCCTGGGGCCAACGTCCTGACTTTC
CASSWGQGAPGANVLTF
>TRBV5-1|once|NA|TRBJ2-7
TGCGCCAGCAGCTTGGATCCGGGTTCCTACGAGCAGTACTTC
CASSLDPGSYEQYF